This is a list of T cell receptor beta chains from one sample in a study of T cell clones after liver transplantation. TCRdb's copy holds only in-frame clones and misses some; the assay was immunoSEQ multiplex PCR. Of 20,000 to 25,000 clones in the sample, roughly 74% were seen once. Sequencing used CD8+ T cells from blood, obtained 52 to 60 months after liver transplant. The receptors here all came from a human patient who received a liver transplant. Certain T cells may be donor cells from the graft. Both conserved end residues are trimmed from each CDR3. Clone size is given for some rows only: seen once, a few or many times, or a class if the clone is expanded.

cdr3_aa clone_size v_call
ASSSPYKRGGLGEQF - TRBV28
ASWFRGYGYT - TRBV6-5
ASSFDRSNEQF - TRBV5-5
ASSLSAGELF - TRBV27
ASSLEGEKLF - TRBV9
ASNLGTTNTEAF - TRBV6-1
ASSTTLNTEAF - TRBV13
ASSLWWHSYEQY once TRBV27
ASSSGQAGMDTGELF few TRBV7-9
ASSRSAGNTEAF - TRBV6-5
ASSGRGAPPYEQY - TRBV5-6
ASSQENRAYEQY once TRBV4-1
AWSVGRAYEQY few TRBV30
ASSYSERGNSPLH - TRBV6-5
ASSQDRETGAVTTEAF - TRBV4-1
ASSDLDREETQY - TRBV25-1
ASSESGDNTEAF - TRBV10-1